The 10 T cell receptor beta chains below all came from one sample that was sequenced in a study of blood T cell repertoires in COVID-19. Measured with immunoSEQ multiplex PCR; TCRdb has only the in-frame clones, and not every one. The data hold more than 150,000 clones, with around nine tenths observed a single time. The sample consisted of peripheral blood. These receptors were taken from a woman under 30 who had recovered from COVID-19.

This chain joins TRBV29-1 and TRBJ2-1; D unresolved. The V gene's germline CDR1 is SQVTM and CDR2 ANQGSEA. The CDR3 spans 15 residues. Trimming took 2 bases from V and 2 from J, leaving 13 bases between them. The CDR3 spells CSVEPGPSTYNEQFF. DNA for the CDR3: TGCAGCGTTGAACCAGGCCCAAGTACCTACAATGAGCAGTTCTTC.

The chain joins TRBV5-1 to TRBJ2-7; possibly TRBD2 for D (5 bases). V lost 0 bases to trimming and J lost 3 bases, with 10 bases between them. Germline values: CDR1 SGHRS, CDR2 YFSETQ. The CDR3 loop spans 14 amino acids. CDR3 sequence: CASSLVRGSYEQYF. CDR3 DNA: TGCGCCAGCAGCTTGGTACGGGGTAGCTACGAGCAGTACTTC.

V usage is TRBV5-1 and J usage is TRBJ2-2; 10 bases map to TRBD1. CDR3 length: 14 amino acids. V gave up 7 bases and J gave up 3 bases; unmatched junction bases: 3. Germline CDR1 SGHRS, CDR2 YFSETQ. CDR3 nucleotide sequence: TGCGCCAGCGCCGGGACAGGGGACACCGGGGAGCTGTTTTTT. The encoded protein is CASAGTGDTGELFF.

The chain joins TRBV6-5 to TRBJ1-1; unclear D gene. This CDR3 is 13 amino acids long. Germline V lookup: CDR1 MNHEY, CDR2 SVGAGI. Trimming cost V 7 bases and J 4 bases, with 13 bases left between them. DNA for the CDR3: TGTGCCAGCACCTCCGAGGTCCTCACTGAAGCTTTCTTT. Translation gives CASTSEVLTEAFF.

The chain has TRBV2 and TRBJ2-1; 10 positions agree with TRBD2. Germline CDR1 SNHLY, CDR2 FYNNEI. This CDR3 is 13 amino acids long. V dropped 10 bases and J dropped 6; count of bases not matched to a gene: 6. DNA of the CDR3: TGTGCCACTCAAGCGGGAGGGGGCAATGAGCAGTTCTTC. Its translation is CATQAGGGNEQFF.

The rearrangement uses TRBV9 and TRBJ1-6; 8 bases fit TRBD1. The junction had 4 bases not matched to a gene; V was cut back by 2 bases and J by 0 bases. The CDR3 spans 17 residues. The V gene's germline CDR1 is SGDLS and CDR2 YYNGEE. The CDR3 loop is CASSVDRASSYNSPLHF. Here the CDR3 DNA reads TGTGCCAGCAGCGTGGACAGGGCCAGCTCCTATAATTCACCCCTCCACTTT.

The chain couples TRBV3-1 (or the pseudogene TRBV3-2) to TRBJ2-2; D may be TRBD1 (8 bases). V lost 5 bases to trimming and J lost 6 bases, with 13 bases between them. The germline CDR1 and CDR2 sequences are LGHDT and YNNKEL (reference sequence). CDR3 length: 14 residues. CDR3 nucleotide sequence: TGTGCCAGCAGCGCACAGGGGGGGGCCGGGGAGCTGTTTTTT. This translates into CASSAQGGAGELFF.

The CDR3 DNA reads TGTGCCAGTAGTATATCACAGGACCATGGCTACACCTTC. It codes for CASSISQDHGYTF. V is TRBV19 and J is TRBJ1-2; weak D call: TRBD1 (5 bases). Trimming left V 2 bases short and J 6 bases short, with 10 bases between. Germline V lookup: CDR1 LNHDA, CDR2 SQIVND (reference sequence). The CDR3 totals 13 residues. Using reference TRBV19 and TRBJ1-2 for the parts outside the CDR3, the full variable domain is DGGITQSPKYLFRKEGQNVTLSCEQNLNHDAMYWYRQDPGQGLRLIYYSQIVNDFQKGDIAEGYSVSREKKESFPLTVTSAQKNPTAFYLCASSISQDHGYTFGSGTRLTVV.

The V gene is TRBV3-1 (or the pseudogene TRBV3-2), the J gene TRBJ2-7, with D unclear. The CDR3 has 14 residues. From germline, CDR1 is LGHDT and CDR2 YNNKEL (reference sequence). V lost 1 base and J lost 0, with 7 bases in between. CDR3 bases: TGTGCCAGCAGCCAAGCCCCAGGCTCCTACGAGCAGTACTTC. This translates into CASSQAPGSYEQYF.

The gene calls are TRBV29-1 and TRBJ2-1; 11 bases align to TRBD1. J lost 5 bases, V lost 1 base, and 7 bases had no gene match. CDR3 size: 16 residues. The germline V gene encodes CDR1 SQVTM and CDR2 ANQGSEA. CDR3 DNA sequence: TGCAGCGTTGAAGTCAGGGACAGGGGGTGGAACAATGAGCAGTTCTTC. It yields the protein CSVEVRDRGWNNEQFF.